This T cell receptor (beta chain) comes out of a study of Ad26.COV2.S vaccination and SARS-CoV-2 variants. This CDR3 comprises 15 residues. Trimming cost V 2 bases and J 5 bases; bases outside gene matches: 8. Looked up from germline, CDR1 is SGHNT and CDR2 is YYREEE (reference sequence). Profiled with immunoSEQ multiplex PCR; TCRdb holds only in-frame clones, not every one. The table includes around 45,000 clones, approximately 80% detected once. The sample consisted of peripheral blood, taken after recovery from COVID-19. The clonotype comes from a human donor who had recovered from COVID-19. The chain is built from TRBV5-4 and TRBJ2-3; the match to TRBD1 covers 7 bases. The CDR3 here is CASSLTGAREDTQYF. The CDR3, as DNA: TGTGCCAGCAGCTTAACAGGGGCCCGAGAAGATACGCAGTATTTT.